The rows below give T cell receptor beta chains drawn from one sample of a study of quantifying T cell responses using KT2 cells. TCRdb re-analysed the UMI-ligation and nested PCR reads in MiXCR, keeping a single row per CDR3 protein. Seen here are fewer than 60,000 distinct CDR3 sequences, more than 9% observed once, and the top ten hold over 9.5%. The sample was PBMCs spiked with cells of the T cell clone KT2. The source of these receptors is a human donor. The CDR3 runs from the conserved cysteine through the conserved F or W. D genes are given only for firm matches. Size tells how often a clone was seen (once, few, many) or the class of an expanded clone, and some rows leave it out.

j_call	d_call	v_call	clone_size	cdr3_aa	cdr3_nt
TRBJ1-1	NA	TRBV7-2	few	CASSLSAARALEAFF	TGTGCCAGCAGCTTATCCGCCGCCAGGGCGCTTGAAGCTTTCTTT
TRBJ2-1	NA	TRBV11-2	many	CASSLGSGPLMDEQFF	TGTGCCAGCAGCTTAGGCTCGGGACCCCTAATGGATGAGCAGTTCTTC
TRBJ1-2	NA	TRBV12-3/TRBV12-4	NA	CASSFSRRANYGYTF	TGTGCCAGCAGTTTTAGTCGGCGAGCTAACTATGGCTACACCTTC
TRBJ1-1	NA	TRBV2	NA	CASSEQGLEAFF	TGTGCCAGCAGTGAACAAGGTCTTGAAGCTTTCTTT
TRBJ1-2	NA	TRBV27	few	CASSFKPTGYYGYTF	TGTGCCAGCAGTTTCAAGCCTACAGGGTACTATGGCTACACCTTC
TRBJ2-7	NA	TRBV7-8	many	CASSLAVGLSYEQYF	TGTGCCAGCAGCTTAGCGGTGGGGCTATCCTACGAGCAGTACTTC
TRBJ2-3	NA	TRBV6-2/TRBV6-3	many	CASSYSMWGGLSTDTQYF	TGTGCCAGCAGTTACTCGATGTGGGGGGGCCTGAGCACAGATACGCAGTATTTT
TRBJ1-1	NA	TRBV11-2	NA	CASTKGGLNTEAFF	TGTGCCAGCACCAAAGGGGGACTGAACACTGAAGCTTTCTTT
TRBJ2-1	TRBD1	TRBV5-1	NA	CASSLEGQTYNEQFF	TGCGCCAGCAGCTTGGAGGGACAGACTTACAATGAGCAGTTCTTC
TRBJ1-1	NA	TRBV14	NA	CASSQDVGSWVWNTEAFF	TGTGCCAGCAGCCAAGATGTAGGGAGTTGGGTTTGGAACACTGAAGCTTTCTTT
TRBJ1-1	NA	TRBV29-1	many	CSIWTFEAFF	TGCAGCATCTGGACGTTTGAAGCTTTCTTT
TRBJ1-5	NA	TRBV5-1	many	CASSPDGGQPQHF	TGCGCCAGCAGCCCCGACGGGGGTCAGCCCCAGCATTTT
TRBJ1-2	NA	TRBV2	few	CASRRRGGSTNYGYNF	TGTGCCAGCAGACGGCGGGGGGGGTCCACTAACTATGGCTACAACTTC
TRBJ2-3	NA	TRBV2	few	CASSVTVTDTQYF	TGTGCCAGCAGTGTTACGGTCACAGATACGCAGTATTTT
TRBJ2-3	TRBD2	TRBV7-6	few	CASSLRLAGGTDTQYF	TGTGCCAGCAGCTTACGACTAGCGGGAGGCACAGATACGCAGTATTTT
TRBJ2-1	TRBD2	TRBV5-1	NA	CASSQGLAHNEQFF	TGCGCCAGCAGTCAAGGACTAGCTCACAATGAGCAGTTCTTC
TRBJ2-7	NA	TRBV15	many	CATSRSLDYEQYF	TGTGCCACCAGCAGATCACTAGACTACGAGCAGTACTTC
TRBJ1-4	NA	TRBV11-2	few	CASSVGGAWEKLFF	TGTGCCAGCAGTGTGGGGGGGGCTTGGGAAAAACTGTTTTTT
TRBJ2-1	TRBD2	TRBV7-2	NA	CASSPGLAGVSSYNEQFF	TGTGCCAGCTCCCCGGGGCTAGCGGGCGTCAGCTCCTACAATGAGCAGTTCTTC
TRBJ1-4	NA	TRBV20-1	few	CSARGVPTNEKLFF	TGCAGTGCTAGGGGGGTACCAACTAATGAAAAACTGTTTTTT
TRBJ1-2	NA	TRBV27	many	CASSLSAGSGYTF	TGTGCCAGCAGTTTATCTGCAGGGTCCGGCTACACCTTC
TRBJ2-1	NA	TRBV7-9	many	CASSLTTDYNEQFF	TGTGCCAGCAGCTTAACGACGGACTACAATGAGCAGTTCTTC
TRBJ2-7	NA	TRBV5-1	NA	CASSPQGYEQYF	TGCGCCAGCAGCCCACAGGGCTACGAGCAGTACTTC